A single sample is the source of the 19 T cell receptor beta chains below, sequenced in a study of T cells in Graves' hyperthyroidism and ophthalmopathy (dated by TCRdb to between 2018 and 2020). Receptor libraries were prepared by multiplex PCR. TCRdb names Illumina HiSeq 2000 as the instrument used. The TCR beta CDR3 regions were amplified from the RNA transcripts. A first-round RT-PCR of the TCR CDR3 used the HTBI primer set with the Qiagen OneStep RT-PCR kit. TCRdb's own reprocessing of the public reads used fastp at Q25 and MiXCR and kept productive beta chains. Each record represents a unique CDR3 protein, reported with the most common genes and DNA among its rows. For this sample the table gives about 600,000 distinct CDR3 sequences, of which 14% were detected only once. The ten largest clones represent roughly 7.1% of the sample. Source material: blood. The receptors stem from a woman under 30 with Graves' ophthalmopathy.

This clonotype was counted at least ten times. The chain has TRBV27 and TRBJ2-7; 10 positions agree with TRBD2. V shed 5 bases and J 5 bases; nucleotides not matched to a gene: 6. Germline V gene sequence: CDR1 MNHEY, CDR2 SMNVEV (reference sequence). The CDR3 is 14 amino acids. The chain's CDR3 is CASSLLAGANEQYF. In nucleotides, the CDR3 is TGTGCCAGCAGTCTTCTAGCGGGAGCGAACGAGCAGTACTTC.

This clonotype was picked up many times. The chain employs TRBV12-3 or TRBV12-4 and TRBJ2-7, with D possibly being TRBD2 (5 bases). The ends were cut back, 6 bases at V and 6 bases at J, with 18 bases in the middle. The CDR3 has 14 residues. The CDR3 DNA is TGTGCCAGCAGCCCTGACGGGATCCATTCCGAGCAGTACTTC. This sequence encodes CASSPDGIHSEQYF.

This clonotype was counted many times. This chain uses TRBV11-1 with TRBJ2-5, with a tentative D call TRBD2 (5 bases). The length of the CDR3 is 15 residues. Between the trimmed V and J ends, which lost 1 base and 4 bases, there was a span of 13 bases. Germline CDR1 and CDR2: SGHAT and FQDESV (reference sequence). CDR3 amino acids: CASSLGEGSPETQYF. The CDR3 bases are TGTGCCAGCAGCTTAGGAGAAGGGAGTCCAGAGACCCAGTACTTC. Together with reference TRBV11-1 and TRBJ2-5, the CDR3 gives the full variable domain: EAEVAQSPRYKITEKSQAVAFWCDPISGHATLYWYRQILGQGPELLVQFQDESVVDDSQLPKDRFSAERLKGVDSTLKIQPAELGDSAMYLCASSLGEGSPETQYFGPGTRLLVL.

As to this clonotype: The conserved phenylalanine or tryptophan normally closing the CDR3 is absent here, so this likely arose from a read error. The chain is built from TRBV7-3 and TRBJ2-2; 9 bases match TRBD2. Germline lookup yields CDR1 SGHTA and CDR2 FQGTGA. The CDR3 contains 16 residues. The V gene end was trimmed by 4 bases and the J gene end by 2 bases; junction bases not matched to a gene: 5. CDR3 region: CASSSDSGRNTGELFS. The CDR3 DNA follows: TGTGCCAGCAGCTCAGATAGCGGGAGAAACACCGGGGAGCTGTTTTCT.

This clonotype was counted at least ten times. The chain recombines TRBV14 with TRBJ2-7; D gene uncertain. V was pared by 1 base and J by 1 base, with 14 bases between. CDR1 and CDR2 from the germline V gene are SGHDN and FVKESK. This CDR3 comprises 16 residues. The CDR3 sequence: CASSQGESGRSYEQYF. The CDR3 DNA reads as TGTGCCAGCAGCCAAGGGGAAAGTGGTCGGTCCTACGAGCAGTACTTC.

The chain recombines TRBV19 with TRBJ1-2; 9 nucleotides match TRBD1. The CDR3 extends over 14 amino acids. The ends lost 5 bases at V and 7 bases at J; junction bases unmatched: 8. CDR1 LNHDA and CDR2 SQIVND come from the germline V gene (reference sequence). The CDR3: CASSPRDRVAGYTF. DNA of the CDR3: TGTGCCAGTAGTCCCAGGGACAGGGTAGCTGGCTACACCTTC.

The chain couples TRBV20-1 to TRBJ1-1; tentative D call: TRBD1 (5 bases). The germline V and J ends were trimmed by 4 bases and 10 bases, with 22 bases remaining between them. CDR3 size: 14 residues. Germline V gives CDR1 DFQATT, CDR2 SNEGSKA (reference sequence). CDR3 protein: CSATLKGLRGLAFF. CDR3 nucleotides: TGCAGTGCTACCCTAAAGGGACTGCGGGGACTAGCTTTCTTT.

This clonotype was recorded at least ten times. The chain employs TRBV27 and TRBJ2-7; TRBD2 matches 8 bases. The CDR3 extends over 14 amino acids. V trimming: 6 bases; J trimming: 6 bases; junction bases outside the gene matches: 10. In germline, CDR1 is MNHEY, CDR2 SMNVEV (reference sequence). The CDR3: CASSTGTRWSEQYF. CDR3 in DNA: TGTGCCAGCAGCACCGGGACTAGATGGTCCGAGCAGTACTTC.

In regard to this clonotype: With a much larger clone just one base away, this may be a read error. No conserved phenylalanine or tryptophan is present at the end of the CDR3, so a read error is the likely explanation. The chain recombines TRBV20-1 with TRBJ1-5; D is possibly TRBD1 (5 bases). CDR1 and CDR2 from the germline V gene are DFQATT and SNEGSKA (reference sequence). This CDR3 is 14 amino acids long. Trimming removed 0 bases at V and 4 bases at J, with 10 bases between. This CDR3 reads CSARDAGLNQPQHL. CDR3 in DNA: TGCAGTGCTAGAGATGCAGGGCTGAATCAGCCCCAGCATTTA.

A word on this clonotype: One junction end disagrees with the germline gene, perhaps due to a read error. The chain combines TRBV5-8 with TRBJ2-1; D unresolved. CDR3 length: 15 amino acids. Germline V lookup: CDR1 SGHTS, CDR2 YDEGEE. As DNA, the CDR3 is TGTGTCAGCAGCTCACGAGGAAAACGTTACAATGAGCAGTTCTTC. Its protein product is CVSSSRGKRYNEQFF.

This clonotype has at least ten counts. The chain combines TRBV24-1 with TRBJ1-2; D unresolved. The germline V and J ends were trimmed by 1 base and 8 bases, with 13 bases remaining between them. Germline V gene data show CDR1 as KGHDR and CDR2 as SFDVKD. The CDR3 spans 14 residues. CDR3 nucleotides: TGTGCCACCAGTGATTTCCGTACGGATAGAGGCTACACCTTC. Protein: CATSDFRTDRGYTF.

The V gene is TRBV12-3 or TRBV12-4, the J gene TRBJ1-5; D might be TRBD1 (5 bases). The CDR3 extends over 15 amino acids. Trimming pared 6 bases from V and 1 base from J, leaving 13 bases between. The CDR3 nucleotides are TGTGCCAGCAGCTGGGGCAGGGTGAGCAATCAGCCCCAGCATTTT. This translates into CASSWGRVSNQPQHF.

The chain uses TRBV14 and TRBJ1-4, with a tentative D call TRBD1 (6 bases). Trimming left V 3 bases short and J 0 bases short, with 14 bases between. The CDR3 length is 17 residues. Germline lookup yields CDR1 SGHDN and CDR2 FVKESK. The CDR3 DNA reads TGTGCCAGCAGCCAGGGAAAGACAGGTTCAACTAATGAAAAACTGTTTTTT. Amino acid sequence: CASSQGKTGSTNEKLFF. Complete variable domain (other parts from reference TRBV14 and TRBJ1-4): EAGVTQFPSHSVIEKGQTVTLRCDPISGHDNLYWYRRVMGKEIKFLLHFVKESKQDESGMPNNRFLAERTGGTYSTLKVQPAELEDSGVYFCASSQGKTGSTNEKLFFGSGTQLSVL.

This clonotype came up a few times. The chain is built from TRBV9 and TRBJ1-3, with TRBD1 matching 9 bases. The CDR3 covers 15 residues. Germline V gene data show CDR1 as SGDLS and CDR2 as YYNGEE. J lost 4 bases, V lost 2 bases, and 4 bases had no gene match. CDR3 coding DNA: TGTGCCAGCAGCGTGACAGGGGGTCGGGGAAACACCATATATTTT. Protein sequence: CASSVTGGRGNTIYF.

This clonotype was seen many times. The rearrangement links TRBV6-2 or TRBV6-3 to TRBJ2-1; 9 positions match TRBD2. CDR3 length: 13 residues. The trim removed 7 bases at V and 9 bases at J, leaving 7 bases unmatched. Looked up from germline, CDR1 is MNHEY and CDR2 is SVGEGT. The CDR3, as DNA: TGTGCCAGCAAGGCGGGAGGGCCATTTGAGCAGTTCTTC. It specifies CASKAGGPFEQFF.

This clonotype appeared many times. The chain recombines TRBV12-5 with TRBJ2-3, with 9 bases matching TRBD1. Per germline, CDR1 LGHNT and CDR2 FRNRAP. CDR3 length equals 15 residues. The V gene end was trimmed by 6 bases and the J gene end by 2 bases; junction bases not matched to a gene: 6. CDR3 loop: CASGRTGGPTDTQYF. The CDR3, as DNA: TGTGCTAGTGGGAGAACAGGGGGCCCCACAGATACGCAGTATTTT.

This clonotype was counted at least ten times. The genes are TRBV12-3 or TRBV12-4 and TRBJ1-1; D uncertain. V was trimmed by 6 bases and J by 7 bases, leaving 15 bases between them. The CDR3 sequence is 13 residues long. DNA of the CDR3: TGTGCCAGCAGCTTTCTCGAAACCCTTGAAGCTTTCTTT. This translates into CASSFLETLEAFF.

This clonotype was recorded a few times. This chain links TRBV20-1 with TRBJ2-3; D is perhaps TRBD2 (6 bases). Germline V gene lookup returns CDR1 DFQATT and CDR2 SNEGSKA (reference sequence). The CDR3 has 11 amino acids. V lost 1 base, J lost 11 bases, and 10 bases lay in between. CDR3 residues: CSARAGRGQYF. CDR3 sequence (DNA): TGCAGTGCTAGAGCGGGGCGGGGGCAGTATTTT.

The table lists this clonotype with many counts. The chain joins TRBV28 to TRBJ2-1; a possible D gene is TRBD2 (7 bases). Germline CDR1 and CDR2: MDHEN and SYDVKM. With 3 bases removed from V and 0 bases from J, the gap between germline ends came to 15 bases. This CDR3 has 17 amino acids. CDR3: CASSLTGGVSSYNEQFF. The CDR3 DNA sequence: TGTGCCAGCAGTTTGACGGGGGGCGTAAGCTCCTACAATGAGCAGTTCTTC.